The T cell receptor (beta chain) described here comes from a study of blood T cell repertoires in COVID-19. At the level of the study: Specimens from acute and convalescent COVID-19 originated in the United States, Italy and Spain. T cells, B-cell-depleted T cells, or PBMCs provided the cDNA or gDNA that served as material.

Germline CDR1 reads LNHDA; CDR2 reads SQIVND (reference sequence). Between the trimmed V and J ends, which lost 4 bases and 1 base, there was a span of 7 bases. The CDR3 runs 13 residues. Assay used: immunoSEQ multiplex PCR; TCRdb lists only in-frame clones, some missing. The table has 150,000 to 200,000 clones, roughly 90% seen once. The source material was peripheral blood. The receptor's source is a man in his forties or fifties with acute or convalescent COVID-19. The chain carries TRBV19 and TRBJ1-1; a weak D match, TRBD1 (5 bases). The CDR3 region is CASSRQGNTEAFF. The CDR3 DNA is TGTGCCAGTAGTAGGCAGGGGAACACTGAAGCTTTCTTT.